This is a list of T cell receptor beta chains from one sample in a study of T-cell memory formation after mild COVID-19. In TCRdb, the 5' RACE reads were re-called with MiXCR into one record per CDR3 protein. The table has about 250,000 distinct CDR3 sequences, over 15% seen once; the top ten hold about 21%. Sequencing input: PBMCs or a T cell subset sorted from them (not recorded which). All receptors come from a young man who had mild COVID-19 (a few samples of this study predate the infection). Cell type and time point are not known. CDR3s include the opening cysteine and the closing phenylalanine or tryptophan. The size field is filled for only some rows; it gives once, few, many or a size class.

j_call clone_size v_call cdr3_aa
TRBJ1-1 . TRBV11-2 CASPVRWDRFTEAFF
TRBJ2-4 few TRBV14 CASSQAYRAENIQYF
TRBJ1-3 many TRBV5-1 CASSLDAAGAFGNTIYF
TRBJ2-3 many TRBV5-1 CASSLALAGDTDTQYF
TRBJ2-6 few TRBV30 CAWSPRFGANVLTF
TRBJ2-1 . TRBV7-2 CASSPLGSSAGKKQFF
TRBJ1-2 . TRBV24-1 CATSDRDREGYTF
TRBJ1-4 few TRBV4-1 CASSQIMDGSKLFF
TRBJ2-2 . TRBV5-5 CASSSPAGTPAGELFF
TRBJ2-2 few TRBV9 CASRPGGTTGELFF
TRBJ2-1 . TRBV27 CASSPRGDTFWNEQFF
TRBJ1-1 . TRBV5-6 CASSLEEDLNTEAFF
TRBJ2-3 few TRBV5-1 CASSLDVGKTDTQYF